A single sample is the source of the 20 T cell receptor beta chains below, sequenced in a study of CD8 T cells in ankylosing spondylitis. Via MiXCR, TCRdb re-called the 5' RACE reads, giving one row per CDR3 protein. The repertoire holds some 130,000 distinct CDR3 sequences, with 6% to 8% as singletons. The sequenced sample consisted of blood, either unsorted or a sorted T cell fraction (not recorded which). The receptors were gathered from a female donor with ankylosing spondylitis or in good health (not recorded which).

The V gene is TRBV5-1, the J gene TRBJ2-4; TRBD2 agrees at 8 bases. Per germline, CDR1 SGHRS and CDR2 YFSETQ. Trimming took 0 bases from V and 1 from J; bases not matched to a gene: 6. The CDR3 is 17 residues long. CDR3 residues: CASSLAGGAGAKNIQYF. Written as DNA, the CDR3 is TGCGCCAGCAGCTTGGCCGGGGGGGCTGGGGCCAAAAACATTCAGTACTTC. Together with reference TRBV5-1 and TRBJ2-4, the CDR3 gives the full variable domain: KAGVTQTPRYLIKTRGQQVTLSCSPISGHRSVSWYQQTPGQGLQFLFEYFSETQRNKGNFPGRFSGRQFSNSRSEMNVSTLELGDSALYLCASSLAGGAGAKNIQYFGAGTRLSVL.

This clonotype appeared a few times. The chain couples TRBV12-2 to TRBJ1-1; the table gives TRBD1 as D, unverified against the DNA. TRBV12-2 is termed a pseudogene. The CDR3 has 17 residues. The CDR3 nucleotides read TGTGCAAGTCGCTTAGGTCCTTACGACAGGGTGTTGGCTGAAGCTTTCTTT. Protein product: CASRLGPYDRVLAEAFF.

In its sample, this clonotype was seen many times. The V call is TRBV4-1, the J call TRBJ2-1; 11 nucleotides agree with TRBD2. The CDR3 consists of 16 residues. V lost 1 base, J lost 6 bases, and 5 bases stayed unmatched. Germline lookup yields CDR1 MGHRA and CDR2 YSYEKL. CDR3 DNA: TGCGCCAGCAGCCAAGGGTCTAGCGGGGGGCTCAATGAGCAGTTCTTC. This gives the protein CASSQGSSGGLNEQFF.

This clonotype has at least ten counts. The rearrangement joins TRBV7-2 to TRBJ1-5; D ambiguous. This CDR3 is built from 13 residues. The V gene's germline CDR1 is SGHTA and CDR2 FQGNSA. Trimming removed 5 bases from V and 1 base from J, with 6 bases in between. The CDR3 DNA reads as TGTGCCAGCAGCATCAGGAGCAATCAGCCCCAGCATTTT. It translates to CASSIRSNQPQHF. Looking up the rest from reference TRBV7-2 and TRBJ1-5 gives the full variable domain: GAGVSQSPSNKVTEKGKDVELRCDPISGHTALYWYRQSLGQGLEFLIYFQGNSAPDKSGLPSDRFSAERTGGSVSTLTIQRTQQEDSAVYLCASSIRSNQPQHFGDGTRLSIL.

This clonotype showed up many times. This chain links TRBV21-1 with TRBJ1-3; TRBD1 is taken as the D call from the table, unchecked against the DNA. TRBV21-1 is labeled a pseudogene. The CDR3 consists of 16 residues. The CDR3 is CASPLWGTGVGNTIYF. The CDR3 coding sequence is TGTGCCAGCCCTCTGTGGGGGACAGGGGTCGGAAACACCATATATTTT.

The chain couples TRBV2 to TRBJ2-3, with 8 nucleotides matching TRBD1. This CDR3 is 14 amino acids long. V shed 1 base and J 3 bases; nucleotides not matched to a gene: 0. In germline, CDR1 is SNHLY, CDR2 FYNNEI. CDR3 sequence reads: CASSEDRGTDTQYF. CDR3 sequence (DNA): TGTGCCAGCAGTGAAGACAGGGGGACAGATACGCAGTATTTT.

This clonotype was counted many times. The chain joins TRBV20-1 to TRBJ1-1; 8 nucleotides line up with TRBD1. CDR1 is DFQATT, CDR2 SNEGSKA, per germline (reference sequence). The V gene end was trimmed by 3 bases and the J gene end by 7 bases; junction bases not matched to a gene: 7. This CDR3 is 13 amino acids long. The CDR3 region is CSASRGLENEAFF. CDR3 DNA sequence: TGCAGTGCTAGCAGGGGGCTGGAGAATGAAGCTTTCTTT.

In its sample, this clonotype was seen many times. This chain uses TRBV29-1 with TRBJ1-1, with D unclear. Germline CDR1 is SQVTM and CDR2 is ANQGSEA. The CDR3 has 14 residues. V lost 5 bases, J lost 4 bases, and 17 bases lay in between. The CDR3, as DNA: TGCAGCGTTCTACGTGAAGACGTGGCCACTGAAGCTTTCTTT. Encoded protein: CSVLREDVATEAFF.

The sample holds many counts of this clonotype. The chain combines TRBV12-3 or TRBV12-4 with TRBJ2-5, with D perhaps matching TRBD1 (6 bases). The CDR3 spans 13 residues. Trimming left V 6 bases short and J 4 bases short, with 12 bases between. This chain's CDR3 is CASSRGAGETQYF. The CDR3 region has the DNA TGTGCCAGCAGCAGGGGCGCGGGAGAGACCCAGTACTTC.

This clonotype came up many times. This chain joins TRBV18 and TRBJ2-3; maybe TRBD2 (5 bases). Trimming removed 2 bases at V and 1 base at J, with 13 bases between. This CDR3 spans 16 amino acids. From germline, CDR1 is KGHSH and CDR2 LQKENI. Here the CDR3 reads CASSPVGETGTDTQYF. CDR3 nucleotide sequence: TGTGCCAGCTCACCAGTGGGAGAAACCGGCACAGATACGCAGTATTTT.

There are many counts of this clonotype. This chain joins TRBV4-1 and TRBJ1-1; D is perhaps TRBD1 (5 bases). This CDR3 has 15 amino acids. The V and J ends lost 3 bases and 1 base respectively, with 12 bases between them. Germline CDR1 is MGHRA and CDR2 is YSYEKL. DNA of the CDR3: TGCGCCAGCAGCCACCCAGGGTTCGAGAACACTGAAGCTTTCTTT. Translation gives CASSHPGFENTEAFF.

This clonotype was seen at least ten times. The gene calls are TRBV4-2 and TRBJ1-1, with 7 bases lining up with TRBD1. The CDR3 spans 14 residues. Germline lookup yields CDR1 LGHNA and CDR2 YNFKEQ. V was clipped by 0 bases and J by 4 bases; unmatched bases: 2. The CDR3 protein is CASSQEQGTTEAFF. The CDR3, as DNA: TGTGCCAGCAGCCAAGAACAGGGGACCACTGAAGCTTTCTTT.

This clonotype was recorded many times. The CDR3 DNA is TGTGCCAGCAGTTCCTCCGGGACCGATGGCTCCTACAATGAGCAGTTCTTC. It codes for CASSSSGTDGSYNEQFF. The chain employs TRBV12-3 or TRBV12-4 and TRBJ2-1; tentatively, D is TRBD1 or TRBD2 (5 bases each). This CDR3 comprises 17 residues. The V gene lost 4 bases and the J gene lost 0 bases, with 16 bases spanning the gap.

The sample holds many counts of this clonotype. V usage is TRBV20-1 and J usage is TRBJ1-5, with D possibly matching TRBD1 (5 bases). There are 14 residues in the CDR3. Germline V gene sequence: CDR1 DFQATT, CDR2 SNEGSKA (reference sequence). Trimming cost V 3 bases and J 0 bases, with 9 bases left between them. CDR3 protein: CSARAGLSNQPQHF. The CDR3 region has the DNA TGCAGTGCTAGGGCAGGGCTTAGCAATCAGCCCCAGCATTTT.

In this sample, this clonotype turned up many times. V usage is TRBV6-2 or TRBV6-3 and J usage is TRBJ1-5, with D maybe TRBD1 (6 bases). The CDR3 is 18 residues long. V lost 0 bases, J lost 3 bases, and 18 bases lay in between. Germline CDR1 is MNHEY and CDR2 is SVGEGT. The CDR3 sequence: CASSYSSQGQGINQPQHF. CDR3 coding DNA: TGTGCCAGCAGTTACTCGTCCCAAGGGCAGGGGATCAATCAGCCCCAGCATTTT.

This clonotype was counted at least ten times. This chain joins TRBV20-1 and TRBJ1-1, with 7 positions matching TRBD1. The CDR3 has 13 residues. J was trimmed by 4 bases and V by 5 bases; bases with no gene match: 7. Germline V gene data show CDR1 as DFQATT and CDR2 as SNEGSKA (reference sequence). CDR3 amino acids: CSAEGALGTEAFF. CDR3 sequence (DNA): TGCAGTGCTGAGGGGGCTCTGGGCACTGAAGCTTTCTTT.

The gene calls are TRBV5-4 and TRBJ1-1; TRBD1 aligns across 9 bases. Unmatched junction bases numbered 1, after V lost 0 bases and J lost 1 base. CDR1 SGHNT and CDR2 YYREEE come from the germline V gene (reference sequence). The CDR3 has 15 residues. The DNA of the CDR3 is TGTGCCAGCAGCTTGGGACAGGGGGGGAACACTGAAGCTTTCTTT. Its translation is CASSLGQGGNTEAFF.

In its sample, this clonotype was seen many times. J is TRBJ1-5 and V is TRBV7-9; D perhaps matches TRBD1 (5 bases). The germline V gene has CDR1 SEHNR and CDR2 FQNEAQ (reference sequence). The V end was cut by 8 bases, the J end by 5 bases, with 10 bases between. The CDR3 has 12 amino acids. The DNA of the CDR3 is TGTGCCAGCCAAAGAGGGGATCAGCCCCAGCATTTT. Protein sequence: CASQRGDQPQHF. Using reference TRBV7-9 and TRBJ1-5 for the parts outside the CDR3, the full variable domain is DTGVSQNPRHKITKRGQNVTFRCDPISEHNRLYWYRQTLGQGPEFLTYFQNEAQLEKSRLLSDRFSAERPKGSFSTLEIQRTEQGDSAMYLCASQRGDQPQHFGDGTRLSIL.

This clonotype was counted ten times or more. This sequence joins TRBV5-4 and TRBJ1-2; D remains unclear. V lost 0 bases to trimming and J lost 2 bases, with 11 bases between them. The CDR3 length is 15 residues. Germline CDR1 and CDR2: SGHNT and YYREEE (reference sequence). The CDR3 is CASSLGSVLNYGYTF. In nucleotides, the CDR3 is TGTGCCAGCAGCTTGGGATCAGTTTTGAACTATGGCTACACCTTC.

In its sample, this clonotype was seen many times. The chain carries TRBV20-1 and TRBJ1-4; a possible D gene is TRBD1 (6 bases). Between the trimmed V and J ends, which lost 5 bases and 6 bases, there was a span of 16 bases. The germline V gene encodes CDR1 DFQATT and CDR2 SNEGSKA (reference sequence). This CDR3 is 14 amino acids long. CDR3 nucleotide sequence: TGCAGTGCTGAAGCAGGGGCCGCCGATGAAAAACTGTTTTTT. It yields the protein CSAEAGAADEKLFF.